This T cell receptor beta chain was sequenced for a study of blood T cells in healthy people across ages. The use of a sample-barcoded 5' primer and a J-beta primer mix characterized a second PCR of about 7 to 12 cycles. One entry per CDR3 protein results from TCRdb running MiXCR on the 5' RACE reads. This table holds about 690,000 distinct CDR3 sequences, roughly two fifths found once. Germline V gene data show CDR1 as LGHNA and CDR2 as YSLEER. This CDR3 comprises 15 residues. The receptor was isolated from a man older than 75 in good health. The V call is TRBV4-3, the J call TRBJ2-5; D is unresolved. TRBJ2-7 explains the end of the DNA better; the J call may be wrong. What was sequenced was blood. CDR3 nucleotide sequence: TGCGCCAGCAGCCAGGTTAACGCTCCGTCCTACGAGCAGTACTTC. Protein product: CASSQVNAPSYEQYF.